The T cell receptor beta chain described here comes from a study of T cell repertoires in cytomegalovirus infection (dated by TCRdb to the late 2010s). About the investigation overall: Alongside well-studied HLA-B-restricted epitopes, the peptide stimulations were aimed at recently identified HLA-C-restricted CMV epitopes, whose presentation resists viral immunomodulation. Because public TCR beta signatures pointed to carriage of CMV infection together with the matching HLA type, the HLA type of each donor mattered for the analysis. The investigation overall reported the following: In both this cohort and an independent roughly 400-donor cohort, the cumulative frequency of public TCR beta family members distinguished carriers of CMV infection plus the relevant HLA type. In the ex vivo response, HLA-C-restricted CMV-specific TCR beta clonotypes were dominant, and in two of eight donors the single most frequent clonotype came from this HLA-C-restricted group.

The junction carries 11 bases between V and J, which are trimmed by 6 bases and 2 bases respectively. The CDR3 measures 14 amino acids from cysteine to phenylalanine. Only the CDR3 portion is preserved as DNA: 42 bases, with reading frame beginning at the first base. The germline V gene (reference sequence) sets CDR1 to LNHDA and CDR2 to SQIVND. What this sample's treatment or condition label stands for: in vitro stimulation with specific CMV peptide epitopes to enrich CMV-specific T cells. This clonotype was observed a few times. Its target antigen remains unknown. There are no base qualities to consult, and no much larger clone falls within one base. The data were produced on an Illumina HiSeq 1500. TCRdb passed the public sequencing reads through fastp at Q25 and MiXCR, retaining productive beta sequences. Each record represents a unique CDR3 protein, reported with the most common genes and DNA among its rows. This sample gives about 920,000 distinct CDR3 sequences in total; around 30% of them show up just once. The biggest ten clones account for roughly an eighth of the sample.

The sequence came from a human donor in good health (CMV status not recorded). Some clones in this sample may be carry-over from other donors' samples. Here the chain combines TRBV19 and TRBJ2-1, with TRBD2 perhaps the D gene, on 5 matching bases. The specimen comprised cultured CD8+ T cells from PBMCs, sampled from culture after CMV antigen stimulation. The sequenced DNA: TGTGCCAGTAGAGAGAGGGTGGCCTACAATGAGCAGTTCTTC. It codes for CASRERVAYNEQFF.